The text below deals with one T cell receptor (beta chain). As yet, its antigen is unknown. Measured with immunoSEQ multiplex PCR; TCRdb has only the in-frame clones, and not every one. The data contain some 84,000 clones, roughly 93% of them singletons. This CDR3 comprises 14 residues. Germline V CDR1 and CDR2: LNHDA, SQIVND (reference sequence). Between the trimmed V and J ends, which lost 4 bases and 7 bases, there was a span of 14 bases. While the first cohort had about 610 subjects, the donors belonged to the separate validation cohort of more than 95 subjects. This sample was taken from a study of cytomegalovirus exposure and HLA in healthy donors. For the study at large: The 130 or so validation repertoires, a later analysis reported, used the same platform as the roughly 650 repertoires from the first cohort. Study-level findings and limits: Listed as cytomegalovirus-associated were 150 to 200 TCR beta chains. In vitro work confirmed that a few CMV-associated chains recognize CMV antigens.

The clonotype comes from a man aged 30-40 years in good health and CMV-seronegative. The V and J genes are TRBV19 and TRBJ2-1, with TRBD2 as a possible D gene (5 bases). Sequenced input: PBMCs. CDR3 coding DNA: TGTGCCAGTAGTAACGAGCGGTTGGGGAATGAGCAGTTCTTC. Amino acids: CASSNERLGNEQFF.